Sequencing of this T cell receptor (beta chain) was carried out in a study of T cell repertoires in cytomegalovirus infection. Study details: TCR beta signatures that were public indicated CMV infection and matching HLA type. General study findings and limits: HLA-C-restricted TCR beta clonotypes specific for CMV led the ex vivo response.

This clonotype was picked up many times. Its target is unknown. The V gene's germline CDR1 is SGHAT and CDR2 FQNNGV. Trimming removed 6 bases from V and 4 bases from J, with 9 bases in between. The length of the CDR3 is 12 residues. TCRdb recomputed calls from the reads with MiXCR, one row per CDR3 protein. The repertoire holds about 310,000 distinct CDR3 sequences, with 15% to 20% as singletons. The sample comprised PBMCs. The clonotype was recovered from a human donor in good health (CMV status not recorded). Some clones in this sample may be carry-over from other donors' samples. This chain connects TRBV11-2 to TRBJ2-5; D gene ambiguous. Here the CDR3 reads CASRKVRETQYF. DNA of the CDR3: TGTGCCAGCAGAAAAGTCAGAGAGACCCAGTACTTC. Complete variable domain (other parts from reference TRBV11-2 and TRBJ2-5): EAGVAQSPRYKIIEKRQSVAFWCNPISGHATLYWYQQILGQGPKLLIQFQNNGVVDDSQLPKDRFSAERLKGVDSTLKIQPAKLEDSAVYLCASRKVRETQYFGPGTRLLVL.